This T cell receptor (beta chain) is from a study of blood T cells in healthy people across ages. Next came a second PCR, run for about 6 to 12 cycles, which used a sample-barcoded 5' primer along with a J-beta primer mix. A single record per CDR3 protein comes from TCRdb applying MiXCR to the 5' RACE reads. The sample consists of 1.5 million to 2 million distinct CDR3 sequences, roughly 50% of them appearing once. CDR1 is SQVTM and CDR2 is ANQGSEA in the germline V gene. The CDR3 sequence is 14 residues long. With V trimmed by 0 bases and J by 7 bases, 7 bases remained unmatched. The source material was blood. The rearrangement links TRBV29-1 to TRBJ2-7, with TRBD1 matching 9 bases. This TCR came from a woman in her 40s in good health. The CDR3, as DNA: TGCAGCGTTGAAGATCCTGACAGGGGGGGAGAGCAGTACTTC. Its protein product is CSVEDPDRGGEQYF.